This is a list of T cell receptor beta chains from one sample in a study of technical replicates of blood from several donors. The repertoire was sequenced with immunoSEQ multiplex PCR; TCRdb's copy has only in-frame clones and lacks some. The sample comprises 74,000 or so clones, 96% of which are singletons, and approximately 0.32% rests with the top ten. Sequencing used T cells isolated from PBMCs. The receptors stem from a human donor in good health. Each CDR3 is given with its conserved first and last residue. Each record gives: J gene, V gene, D gene, clone size, CDR3 DNA, CDR3 protein. D genes are given only for firm matches. Where a row states a size, it is once, few, many or the class of an expanded clone; other rows omit it.

TRBJ2-7 | TRBV29-1 | - | once | TGCAGCGTTGGGTCCCGCGGGATCTCCTACGAGCAGTACTTC | CSVGSRGISYEQYF
TRBJ2-5 | TRBV2 | - | - | TGTGCCAGCAGGACGGACGGAGGGGTAAAGACCCAGTACTTC | CASRTDGGVKTQYF
TRBJ1-2 | TRBV9 | TRBD1 | - | TGTGCCAGCAGCGATACCGGGACAGGGGGCGATGGCTACACCTTC | CASSDTGTGGDGYTF
TRBJ1-2 | TRBV9 | - | - | TGTGCCAGCGCAGGGGCTAACTATGGCTACACCTTC | CASAGANYGYTF
TRBJ1-5 | TRBV19 | - | - | TGTGCCAGTAGTATTGAGACAGCCGTCGGGTTACCTCATTTT | CASSIETAVGLPHF
TRBJ2-3 | TRBV7-3 | - | - | TGTGCCAGCAGCCCGCAAGGGGGGGGTCTGAACACAGATACGCAGTATTTT | CASSPQGGGLNTDTQYF
TRBJ1-2 | TRBV6-5 | - | - | TGTGCCAGCAGTGCTTCAGGGATTCAGGGCTACACCTTC | CASSASGIQGYTF
TRBJ2-3 | TRBV10-3 | TRBD2 | - | TGTGCCACAAAGCGGGAGGACTTCGGAAATACGCAGTATTTT | CATKREDFGNTQYF
TRBJ1-5 | TRBV18 | - | - | TGTGCCAGCTCCCCTAACAGTCCCACTCAGCCCCAGCATTTT | CASSPNSPTQPQHF
TRBJ2-7 | TRBV27 | TRBD2 | - | TGTGCCAGCAGTTTAGGGACTAGCGTCTACGAGCAGTACTTC | CASSLGTSVYEQYF
TRBJ2-1 | TRBV6-1 | TRBD2 | - | TGTGCCAGCAAAGTAGCGGGAGCGCATGAGCAGTTCTTC | CASKVAGAHEQFF